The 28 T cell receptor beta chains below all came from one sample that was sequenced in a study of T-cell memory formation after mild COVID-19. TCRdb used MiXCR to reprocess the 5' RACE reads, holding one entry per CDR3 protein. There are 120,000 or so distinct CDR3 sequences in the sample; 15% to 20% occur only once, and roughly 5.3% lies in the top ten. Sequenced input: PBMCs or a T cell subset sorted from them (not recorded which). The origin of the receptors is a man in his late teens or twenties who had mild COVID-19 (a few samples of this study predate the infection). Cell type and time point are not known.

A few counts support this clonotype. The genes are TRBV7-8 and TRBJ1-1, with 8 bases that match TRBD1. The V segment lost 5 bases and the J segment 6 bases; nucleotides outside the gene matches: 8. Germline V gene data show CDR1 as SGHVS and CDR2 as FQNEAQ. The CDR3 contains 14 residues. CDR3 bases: TGTGCCAGCAGCGGTTACAGGGGGAGGGCTGAAGCTTTCTTT. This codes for CASSGYRGRAEAFF.

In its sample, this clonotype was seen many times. The CDR3 region is CASSPGGQETQYF. For the CDR3, the DNA is TGTGCCAGCAGCCCCGGGGGGCAAGAGACCCAGTACTTC. This rearrangement joins TRBV7-9 to TRBJ2-5; 7 nucleotides agree with TRBD2. V shed 5 bases, J shed 2 bases, and the junction held 2 bases outside the gene matches. CDR1 and CDR2 (germline): SEHNR, FQNEAQ (reference sequence). CDR3 size: 13 residues.

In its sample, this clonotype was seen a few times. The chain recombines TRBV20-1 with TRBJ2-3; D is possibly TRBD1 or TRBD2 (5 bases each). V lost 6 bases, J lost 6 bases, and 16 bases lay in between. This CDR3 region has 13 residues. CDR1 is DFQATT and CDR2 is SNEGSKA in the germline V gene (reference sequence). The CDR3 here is CSAAGGIVDTQYF. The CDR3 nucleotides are TGCAGTGCCGCTGGGGGTATTGTGGATACGCAGTATTTT.

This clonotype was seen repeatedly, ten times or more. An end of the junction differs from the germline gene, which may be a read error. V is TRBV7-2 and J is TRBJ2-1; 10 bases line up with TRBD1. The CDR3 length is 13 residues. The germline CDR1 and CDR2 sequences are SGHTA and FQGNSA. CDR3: CASSLGQGMPISF. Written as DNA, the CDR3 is TGTGCCAGCAGCTTGGGACAGGGGATGCCGATCTCCTTC.

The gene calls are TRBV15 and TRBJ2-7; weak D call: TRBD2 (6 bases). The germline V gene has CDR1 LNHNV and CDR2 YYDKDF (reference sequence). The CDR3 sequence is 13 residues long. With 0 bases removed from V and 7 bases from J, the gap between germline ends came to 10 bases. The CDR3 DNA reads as TGTGCCACCAGCAGAGATGGGGCGGGGGAGCAGTACGTC. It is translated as CATSRDGAGEQYV.

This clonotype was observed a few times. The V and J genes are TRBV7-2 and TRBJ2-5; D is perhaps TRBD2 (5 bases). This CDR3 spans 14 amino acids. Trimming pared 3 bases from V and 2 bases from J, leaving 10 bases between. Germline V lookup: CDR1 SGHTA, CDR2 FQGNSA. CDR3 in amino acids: CASSLWRVQETQYF. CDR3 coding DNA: TGTGCCAGCAGCTTGTGGCGGGTACAAGAGACCCAGTACTTC. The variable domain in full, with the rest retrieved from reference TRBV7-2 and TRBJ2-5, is GAGVSQSPSNKVTEKGKDVELRCDPISGHTALYWYRQSLGQGLEFLIYFQGNSAPDKSGLPSDRFSAERTGGSVSTLTIQRTQQEDSAVYLCASSLWRVQETQYFGPGTRLLVL.

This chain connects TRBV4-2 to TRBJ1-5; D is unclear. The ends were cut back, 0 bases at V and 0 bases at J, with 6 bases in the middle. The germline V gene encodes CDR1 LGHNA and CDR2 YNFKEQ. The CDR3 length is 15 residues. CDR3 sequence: CASSQDHGSNQPQHF. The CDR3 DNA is TGTGCCAGCAGCCAAGACCATGGTAGCAATCAGCCCCAGCATTTT.

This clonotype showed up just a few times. CDR3 coding DNA: TGTGCCAGCAGCTCGGGACTAGCGGGGAGAGTGCAGTTCTTC. Protein product: CASSSGLAGRVQFF. This rearrangement joins TRBV7-3 to TRBJ2-1, with 13 nucleotides matching TRBD2. V lost 4 bases to trimming and J lost 12 bases; unmatched junction nucleotides: 6. Germline V gene data show CDR1 as SGHTA and CDR2 as FQGTGA. The CDR3 length is 14 residues.

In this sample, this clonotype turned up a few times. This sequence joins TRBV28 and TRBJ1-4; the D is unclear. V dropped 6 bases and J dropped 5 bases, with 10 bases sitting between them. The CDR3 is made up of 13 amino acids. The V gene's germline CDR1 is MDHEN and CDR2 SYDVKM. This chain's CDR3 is CASRRTGNEKLFF. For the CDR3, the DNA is TGTGCCAGCAGGAGGACGGGAAATGAAAAACTGTTTTTT.

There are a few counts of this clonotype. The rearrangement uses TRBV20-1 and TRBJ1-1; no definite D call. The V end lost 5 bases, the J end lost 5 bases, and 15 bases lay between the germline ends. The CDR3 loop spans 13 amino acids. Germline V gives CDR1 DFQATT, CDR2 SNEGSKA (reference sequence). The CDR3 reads CSALDSRVTEAFF. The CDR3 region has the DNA TGCAGTGCTCTAGATAGTCGGGTGACTGAAGCTTTCTTT.

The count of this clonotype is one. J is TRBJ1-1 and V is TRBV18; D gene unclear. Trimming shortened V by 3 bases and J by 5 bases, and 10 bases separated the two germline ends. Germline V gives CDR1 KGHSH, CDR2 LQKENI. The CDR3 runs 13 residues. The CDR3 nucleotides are TGTGCCAGCTCACCTGGGTCACGGACTGAAGCTTTCTTT. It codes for CASSPGSRTEAFF.

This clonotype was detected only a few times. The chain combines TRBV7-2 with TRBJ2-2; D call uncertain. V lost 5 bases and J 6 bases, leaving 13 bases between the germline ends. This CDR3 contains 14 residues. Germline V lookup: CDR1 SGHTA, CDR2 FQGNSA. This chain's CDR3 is CASSRPQRPGELFF. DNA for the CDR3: TGTGCCAGCAGCCGACCTCAGAGGCCCGGGGAGCTGTTTTTT.

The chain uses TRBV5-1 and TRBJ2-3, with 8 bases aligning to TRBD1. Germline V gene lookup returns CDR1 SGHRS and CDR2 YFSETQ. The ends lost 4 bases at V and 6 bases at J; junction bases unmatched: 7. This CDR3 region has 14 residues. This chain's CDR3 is CASSPTGALDTQYF. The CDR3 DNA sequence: TGCGCCAGCAGCCCGACAGGGGCGCTGGATACGCAGTATTTT.

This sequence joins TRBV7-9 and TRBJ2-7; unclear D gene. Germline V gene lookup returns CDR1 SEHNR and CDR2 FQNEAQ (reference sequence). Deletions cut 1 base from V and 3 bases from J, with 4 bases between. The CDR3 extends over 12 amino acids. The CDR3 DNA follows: TGTGCCAGCAGCTTAGGATTCTACGAGCAGTACTTC. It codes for CASSLGFYEQYF. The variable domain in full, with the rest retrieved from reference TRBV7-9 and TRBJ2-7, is DTGVSQNPRHKITKRGQNVTFRCDPISEHNRLYWYRQTLGQGPEFLTYFQNEAQLEKSRLLSDRFSAERPKGSFSTLEIQRTEQGDSAMYLCASSLGFYEQYFGPGTRLTVT.

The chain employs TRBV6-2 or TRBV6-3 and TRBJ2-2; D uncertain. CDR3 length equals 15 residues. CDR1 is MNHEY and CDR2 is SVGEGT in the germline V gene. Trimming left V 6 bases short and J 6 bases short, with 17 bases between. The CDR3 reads CASSSGWPAAGELFF. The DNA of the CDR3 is TGTGCCAGCAGCTCCGGGTGGCCGGCCGCCGGGGAGCTGTTTTTT.

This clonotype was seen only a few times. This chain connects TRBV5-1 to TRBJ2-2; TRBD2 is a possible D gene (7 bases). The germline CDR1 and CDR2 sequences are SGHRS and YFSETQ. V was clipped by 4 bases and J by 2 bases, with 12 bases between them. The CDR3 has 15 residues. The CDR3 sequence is CASSPGGHNTGELFF. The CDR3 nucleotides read TGCGCCAGCAGCCCGGGGGGACATAACACCGGGGAGCTGTTTTTT.

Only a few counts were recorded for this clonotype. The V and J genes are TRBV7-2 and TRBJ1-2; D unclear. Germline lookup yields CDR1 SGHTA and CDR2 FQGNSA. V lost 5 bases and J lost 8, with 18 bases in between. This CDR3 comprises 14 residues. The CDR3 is CASSPGQALYGYTF. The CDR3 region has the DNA TGTGCCAGCAGCCCCGGGCAGGCCCTTTACGGCTACACCTTC.

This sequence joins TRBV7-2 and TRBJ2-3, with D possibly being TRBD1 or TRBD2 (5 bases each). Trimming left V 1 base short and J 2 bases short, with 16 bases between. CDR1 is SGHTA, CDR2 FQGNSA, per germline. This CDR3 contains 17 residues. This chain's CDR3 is CASSLGVQRGTTDTQYF. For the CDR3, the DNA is TGTGCCAGCAGCTTAGGGGTCCAACGGGGCACCACAGATACGCAGTATTTT. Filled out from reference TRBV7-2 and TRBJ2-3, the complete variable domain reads GAGVSQSPSNKVTEKGKDVELRCDPISGHTALYWYRQSLGQGLEFLIYFQGNSAPDKSGLPSDRFSAERTGGSVSTLTIQRTQQEDSAVYLCASSLGVQRGTTDTQYFGPGTRLTVL.

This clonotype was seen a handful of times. Here the CDR3 reads CASSRQGLGQPQHF. The CDR3 DNA is TGTGCCAGCAGTCGACAGGGGTTGGGCCAGCCCCAGCATTTT. J is TRBJ1-5 and V is TRBV6-2 or TRBV6-3; 8 nucleotides agree with TRBD1. This CDR3 region has 14 residues. V trimming: 5 bases; J trimming: 7 bases; junction bases outside the gene matches: 7. The germline CDR1 and CDR2 sequences are MNHEY and SVGEGT.

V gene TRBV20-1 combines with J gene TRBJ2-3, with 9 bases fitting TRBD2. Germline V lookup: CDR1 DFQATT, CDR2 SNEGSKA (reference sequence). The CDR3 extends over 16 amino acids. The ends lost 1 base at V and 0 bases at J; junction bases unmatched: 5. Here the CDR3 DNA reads TGCAGTGCTAGAGTAGGGCTAGCGGGGAGCACAGATACGCAGTATTTT. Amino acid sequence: CSARVGLAGSTDTQYF.

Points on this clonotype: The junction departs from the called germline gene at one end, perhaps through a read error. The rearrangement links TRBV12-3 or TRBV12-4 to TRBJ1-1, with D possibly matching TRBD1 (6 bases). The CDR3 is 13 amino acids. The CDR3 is CASSFSRGTEAFF. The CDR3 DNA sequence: TGTGCCAGCAGTTTCAGCAGGGGCACTGAAGCTTTCTTC.

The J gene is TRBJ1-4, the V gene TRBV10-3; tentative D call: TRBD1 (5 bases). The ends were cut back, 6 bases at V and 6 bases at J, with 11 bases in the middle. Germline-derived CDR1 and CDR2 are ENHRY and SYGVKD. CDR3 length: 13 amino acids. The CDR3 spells CAIRDSYHEKLFF. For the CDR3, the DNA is TGTGCCATCAGAGACAGCTACCATGAAAAACTGTTTTTT.

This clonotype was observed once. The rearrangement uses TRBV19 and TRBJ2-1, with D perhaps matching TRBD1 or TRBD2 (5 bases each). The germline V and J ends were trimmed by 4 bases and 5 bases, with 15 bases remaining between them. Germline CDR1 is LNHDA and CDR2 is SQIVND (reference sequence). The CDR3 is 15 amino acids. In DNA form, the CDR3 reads TGTGCCAGTAGTACCGGGACGGTAAGAAACAATGAGCAGTTCTTC. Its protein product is CASSTGTVRNNEQFF.

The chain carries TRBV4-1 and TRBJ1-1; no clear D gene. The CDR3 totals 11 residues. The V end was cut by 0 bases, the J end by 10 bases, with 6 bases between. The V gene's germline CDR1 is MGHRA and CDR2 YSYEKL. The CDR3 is CASSQEKVAFF. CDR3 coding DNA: TGCGCCAGCAGCCAAGAGAAGGTAGCTTTCTTT.

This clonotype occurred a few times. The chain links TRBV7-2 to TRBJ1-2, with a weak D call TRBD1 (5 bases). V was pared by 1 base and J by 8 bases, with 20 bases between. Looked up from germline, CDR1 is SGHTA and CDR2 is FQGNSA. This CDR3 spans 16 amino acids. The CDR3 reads CASSLVGLRQLGGYTF. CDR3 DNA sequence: TGTGCCAGCAGCTTAGTGGGCCTTAGACAGCTCGGCGGCTACACCTTC.

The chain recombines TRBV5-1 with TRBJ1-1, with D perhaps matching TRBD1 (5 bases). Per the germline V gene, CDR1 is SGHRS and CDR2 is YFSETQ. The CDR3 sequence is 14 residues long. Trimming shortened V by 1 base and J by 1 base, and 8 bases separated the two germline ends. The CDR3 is CASSLWGGNTEAFF. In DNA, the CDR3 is TGCGCCAGCAGCTTGTGGGGGGGGAACACTGAAGCTTTCTTT.

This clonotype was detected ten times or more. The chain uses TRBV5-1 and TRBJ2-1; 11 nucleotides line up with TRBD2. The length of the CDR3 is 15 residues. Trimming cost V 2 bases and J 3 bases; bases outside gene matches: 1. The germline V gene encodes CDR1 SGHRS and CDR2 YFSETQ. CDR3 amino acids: CASSLGLAGYNEQFF. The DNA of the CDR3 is TGCGCCAGCAGCTTAGGACTAGCGGGCTACAATGAGCAGTTCTTC.

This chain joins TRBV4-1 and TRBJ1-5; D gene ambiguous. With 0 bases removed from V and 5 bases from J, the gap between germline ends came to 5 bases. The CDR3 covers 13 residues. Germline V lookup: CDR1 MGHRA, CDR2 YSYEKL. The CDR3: CASSQDRYQPQHF. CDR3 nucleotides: TGCGCCAGCAGCCAAGACCGATATCAGCCCCAGCATTTT.